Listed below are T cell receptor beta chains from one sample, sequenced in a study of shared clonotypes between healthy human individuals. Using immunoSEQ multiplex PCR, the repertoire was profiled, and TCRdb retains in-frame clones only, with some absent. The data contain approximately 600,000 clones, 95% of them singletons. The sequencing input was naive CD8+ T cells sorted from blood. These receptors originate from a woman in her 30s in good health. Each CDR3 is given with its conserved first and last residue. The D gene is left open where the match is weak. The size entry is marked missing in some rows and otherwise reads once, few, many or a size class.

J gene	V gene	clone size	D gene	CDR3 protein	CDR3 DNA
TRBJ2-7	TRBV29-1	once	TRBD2	CSVVGGSLLSYEQYF	TGCAGCGTTGTGGGGGGGAGCCTTCTCTCCTACGAGCAGTACTTC
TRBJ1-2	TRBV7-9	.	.	CASRGTQQADYGYTF	TGTGCCAGCAGAGGGACTCAACAGGCCGATTATGGCTACACCTTC
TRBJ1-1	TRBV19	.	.	CASSIRDFNTEAFF	TGTGCCAGTAGTATTCGGGATTTCAACACTGAAGCTTTCTTT
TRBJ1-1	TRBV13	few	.	CASSPTENTEAFF	TGTGCCAGCAGCCCGACAGAGAACACTGAAGCTTTCTTT
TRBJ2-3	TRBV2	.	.	CASTRLGLTDTQYF	TGTGCCAGCACCAGATTAGGGCTCACAGATACGCAGTATTTT
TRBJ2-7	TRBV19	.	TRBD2	CASSIGTGGGYEQYF	TGTGCCAGTAGTATAGGGACGGGAGGAGGCTACGAGCAGTACTTC
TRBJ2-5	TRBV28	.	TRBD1	CASSPPTGEETQYF	TGTGCCAGCAGTCCTCCTACAGGGGAAGAGACCCAGTACTTC
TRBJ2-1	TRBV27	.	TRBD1	CASSAGTGGNNEQFF	TGTGCCAGCAGCGCCGGGACAGGGGGTAACAATGAGCAGTTCTTC
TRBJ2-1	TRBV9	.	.	CASSVPLVNEQFF	TGTGCCAGCAGCGTACCTTTAGTCAATGAGCAGTTCTTC
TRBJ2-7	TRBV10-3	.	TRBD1	CAISYPGQEGEAYEQYF	TGTGCCATCAGTTACCCGGGACAGGAAGGGGAAGCCTACGAGCAGTACTTC
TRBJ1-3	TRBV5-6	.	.	CASSFSGLDTIYF	TGTGCCAGCAGCTTTTCAGGGTTGGACACCATATATTTT
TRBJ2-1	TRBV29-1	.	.	CSVVMSPNEQFF	TGCAGCGTTGTGATGTCCCCCAATGAGCAGTTCTTC
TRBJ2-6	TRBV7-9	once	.	CASSLGTTETGANVLTF	TGTGCCAGCAGCTTAGGGACGACAGAAACTGGGGCCAACGTCCTGACTTTC
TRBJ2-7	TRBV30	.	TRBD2	CAWSVPRGAGGLSYEQYF	TGTGCCTGGAGTGTTCCCCGGGGAGCGGGAGGCCTCTCCTACGAGCAGTACTTC
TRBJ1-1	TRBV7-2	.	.	CASSSYLNTEAFF	TGTGCCAGCAGCTCATATCTAAACACTGAAGCTTTCTTT
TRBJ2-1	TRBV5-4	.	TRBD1	CASSGPVQGAYNEQFF	TGTGCCAGCAGCGGTCCGGTACAGGGGGCATACAATGAGCAGTTCTTC